Given below is one T cell receptor beta chain in context. Libraries were prepared by immunoSEQ multiplex PCR; TCRdb keeps only in-frame clonotypes and omits some of them. Of a few million clones in the sample, just over 90% were seen once. The sample belongs to a study of shared clonotypes between healthy human individuals. The naive CD8 subset, CD45RO-negative cells positively selected for CCR7, excluded terminally differentiated effector memory CD45RA+ cells. The specimen was naive CD8+ T cells from PBMCs. This sequence was found in a man younger than 35 in good health. Some clones in this sample may be carry-over from other donors' samples.

CDR3 DNA sequence: TGTGCCAGCAGCTTGGCCTCCGGGACTAGCGCACAAGAGACCCAGTACTTC. It is translated as CASSLASGTSAQETQYF. J is TRBJ2-5 and V is TRBV5-6, with 10 nucleotides matching TRBD2. Germline V lookup: CDR1 SGHDT, CDR2 YYEEEE. This CDR3 has 17 residues. V lost 0 bases and J lost 2; bases outside the gene matches: 7.